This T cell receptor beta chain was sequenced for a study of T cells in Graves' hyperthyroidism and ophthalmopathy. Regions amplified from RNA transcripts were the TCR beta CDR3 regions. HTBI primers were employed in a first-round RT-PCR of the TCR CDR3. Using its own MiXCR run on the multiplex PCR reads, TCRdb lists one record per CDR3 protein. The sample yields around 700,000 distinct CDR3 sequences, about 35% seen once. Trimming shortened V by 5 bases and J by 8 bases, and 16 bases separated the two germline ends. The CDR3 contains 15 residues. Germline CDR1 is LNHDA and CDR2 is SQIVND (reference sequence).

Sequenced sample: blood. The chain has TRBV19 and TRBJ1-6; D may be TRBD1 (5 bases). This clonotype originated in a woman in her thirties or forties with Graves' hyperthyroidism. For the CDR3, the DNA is TGTGCCAGTAGTCTTGAACGGTGGGGGGATTCACCCCTCCACTTT. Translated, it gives CASSLERWGDSPLHF.